This T cell receptor (beta chain) was retrieved from a study of blood T cell repertoires in COVID-19. Per germline, CDR1 PRHDT and CDR2 FYEKMQ (reference sequence). This CDR3 comprises 18 residues. The trim removed 5 bases at V and 0 bases at J, leaving 12 bases unmatched. TCRdb's copy holds only in-frame clones and misses some; the assay was immunoSEQ multiplex PCR. Of about 260,000 clones listed, around four fifths are singletons. Sequenced: peripheral blood. The chain carries TRBV13 and TRBJ2-7; 11 bases agree with TRBD1. The clonotype originates from a man in his 60s with acute or convalescent COVID-19. CDR3 loop: CASSQTDRGPPSSYEQYF. The CDR3 coding sequence is TGTGCCAGCAGCCAAACGGACAGGGGGCCTCCTTCCTCCTACGAGCAGTACTTC.